This T cell receptor beta chain was sequenced during a study of cytomegalovirus exposure and HLA in healthy donors. The CDR3 is 16 amino acids. Notes on this clone: Its cognate antigen is unknown.

PCR was performed using 60 Vbeta and 13 Jbeta primers. Libraries were prepared by immunoSEQ multiplex PCR; TCRdb keeps only in-frame clonotypes and omits some of them. The sample carries roughly 160,000 clones, about two thirds recorded once. Overall study findings and caveats: By a later analysis, the bulk of CMV-associated TCR beta chains appeared HLA-restricted.

The sequence derives from a woman aged 25 to 39 in good health and CMV-seronegative. The sample comprised PBMCs. V gene TRBV21-1 combines with J gene TRBJ2-7; TRBD1, the D gene given by the table, was not confirmed from the DNA. TRBV21-1 is marked as a pseudogene. CDR3 in DNA: TGTGCCAGCAGCCGATCAGGGGTTTCGGTTGTTCGCGAGCAGTACTTC. It codes for CASSRSGVSVVREQYF.